One sample yielded the 19 T cell receptor beta chains listed below, sequenced in a study of blood T cells in healthy people across ages. Alongside a J-beta primer mix, a sample-barcoded 5' primer served in a second PCR lasting roughly 7 to 11 cycles. TCRdb ran MiXCR on the 5' RACE reads and lists one entry per CDR3 protein. This repertoire shows about 680,000 distinct CDR3 sequences, 45% to 50% found once; its top ten account for 25% to 35%. The sample was blood. These receptors were collected from a woman aged 60 to 75 in good health.

This clonotype was detected a few times. The chain uses TRBV5-1 and TRBJ2-7; unclear D gene. The CDR3 length is 15 residues. CDR1 and CDR2 from the germline V gene are SGHRS and YFSETQ. V lost 0 bases to trimming and J lost 0 bases, with 10 bases between them. CDR3 protein: CASSLDLGDSYEQYF. For the CDR3, the DNA is TGCGCCAGCAGCTTGGACCTAGGCGACTCCTACGAGCAGTACTTC.

This clonotype was observed once. The CDR3 is CASSPRPSGNYNEQYF. CDR3 coding DNA: TGTGCCAGCAGTCCCCGGCCTAGCGGGAACTACAATGAGCAGTACTTC. This chain uses TRBV6-5 with TRBJ2-5; 9 bases agree with TRBD2. V dropped 5 bases and J dropped 11; count of bases not matched to a gene: 18. The CDR3 loop spans 16 amino acids. Germline V gives CDR1 MNHEY, CDR2 SVGAGI.

The rearrangement links TRBV7-2 to TRBJ2-4; D is uncertain. The ends were cut back, 3 bases at V and 3 bases at J, with 9 bases in the middle. There are 14 residues in the CDR3. CDR1 is SGHTA and CDR2 is FQGNSA in the germline V gene. CDR3 region: CASSLDGSKNIQYF. CDR3 nucleotides: TGTGCCAGCAGCTTGGACGGAAGCAAAAACATTCAGTACTTC.

This chain links TRBV20-1 with TRBJ2-5, with TRBD1 matching over 10 bases. The J call may not be correct, given that the DNA end is closer to TRBJ2-7. Germline V gives CDR1 DFQATT, CDR2 SNEGSKA (reference sequence). The CDR3 is 15 amino acids. The CDR3 DNA reads TGCAGTGCTAGAGGAGCTGGGACAGGGGTGGGCGAGCAGTACTTC. Its protein is CSARGAGTGVGEQYF.

The chain joins TRBV5-1 to TRBJ2-2; no reliable D call. Per the germline V gene, CDR1 is SGHRS and CDR2 is YFSETQ. V lost 0 bases and J 0 bases, leaving 6 bases between the germline ends. CDR3 length: 15 residues. This chain's CDR3 is CASSLDPANTGELFF. The CDR3 DNA reads as TGCGCCAGCAGCTTGGATCCCGCGAACACCGGGGAGCTGTTTTTT.

As for this clonotype: This may be a read error: a much more frequent sequence differs by one nucleotide. The chain is built from TRBV29-1 and TRBJ2-7, with unresolved D. Germline V lookup: CDR1 SQVTM, CDR2 ANQGSEA. Trimming took off 4 bases at V and 4 bases at J, with 17 bases between the two ends. The CDR3 has 14 amino acids. Here the CDR3 reads CSVAWGRAPYEQYF. CDR3 DNA: TGCAGCGTTGCGTGGGGAAGGGCTCCATACGAGCAGTACTTC.

This clonotype was found a few times. The chain links TRBV6-5 to TRBJ1-2, with D maybe TRBD1 (5 bases). This CDR3 comprises 14 residues. CDR1 and CDR2 from the germline V gene are MNHEY and SVGAGI. Trimming took 5 bases from V and 3 from J, leaving 13 bases between them. The CDR3 coding sequence is TGTGCCAGCAGTACTCACGCGGGGGACTATGGCTACACCTTC. The encoded protein is CASSTHAGDYGYTF.

The rearrangement uses TRBV30 and TRBJ2-1, with 11 nucleotides matching TRBD2. Germline V gene lookup returns CDR1 GTSNPN and CDR2 SVGIG (reference sequence). The CDR3 runs 13 residues. Germline trimming cut 3 bases from V and 8 bases from J; bases unmatched to any gene: 3. This chain's CDR3 is CAWSRSGRDEQFF. In nucleotides, the CDR3 is TGTGCCTGGAGCCGTAGCGGGAGGGATGAGCAGTTCTTC.

The rearrangement uses TRBV10-3 and TRBJ1-1; D remains ambiguous. This CDR3 is built from 13 residues. Germline CDR1 and CDR2: ENHRY and SYGVKD. Trimming took off 8 bases at V and 5 bases at J, with 15 bases between the two ends. In DNA, the CDR3 is TGTGCCATCTCCACAGCAGCGGGGACTGAAGCTTTCTTT. Its protein is CAISTAAGTEAFF.

The chain is built from TRBV29-1 and TRBJ2-1; D is uncertain. Deletions cut 7 bases from V and 3 bases from J, with 13 bases between. CDR3 length: 13 amino acids. Germline V lookup: CDR1 SQVTM, CDR2 ANQGSEA. For the CDR3, the DNA is TGCAGCGCCCCGCGGTCCGGCTACAATGAGCAGTTCTTC. Translation: CSAPRSGYNEQFF.

This clonotype was found once. V is TRBV7-9 and J is TRBJ2-3, with 10 nucleotides matching TRBD2. Losses at the gene ends were 5 bases for V and 0 bases for J; bases not matched to a gene: 5. The CDR3 is made up of 16 amino acids. Germline assignment: CDR1 SEHNR and CDR2 FQNEAQ (reference sequence). The CDR3 region is CASSRTSGLSTDTQYF. Written as DNA, the CDR3 is TGTGCCAGCAGCCGGACTAGCGGCCTAAGCACAGATACGCAGTATTTT.

This sequence joins TRBV7-9 and TRBJ1-2; D perhaps matches TRBD1 (6 bases). Trimming took off 3 bases at V and 4 bases at J, with 9 bases between the two ends. The CDR3 consists of 13 residues. In germline, CDR1 is SEHNR, CDR2 FQNEAQ (reference sequence). For the CDR3, the DNA is TGTGCCAGCAGCTTCCGGGACACCTATGGCTACACCTTC. Translated: CASSFRDTYGYTF. The complete variable domain, with remaining parts taken from reference TRBV7-9 and TRBJ1-2, reads DTGVSQNPRHKITKRGQNVTFRCDPISEHNRLYWYRQTLGQGPEFLTYFQNEAQLEKSRLLSDRFSAERPKGSFSTLEIQRTEQGDSAMYLCASSFRDTYGYTFGSGTRLTVV.

This clonotype was seen only a few times. The rearrangement joins TRBV20-1 to TRBJ2-3; 11 bases agree with TRBD2. This CDR3 spans 14 amino acids. Germline-derived CDR1 and CDR2 are DFQATT and SNEGSKA (reference sequence). Germline trimming cut 4 bases from V and 3 bases from J; bases unmatched to any gene: 3. The CDR3 sequence: CSAKTSGVTDTQYF. The CDR3 DNA follows: TGCAGTGCTAAGACTAGCGGGGTTACAGATACGCAGTATTTT.

This rearrangement joins TRBV20-1 to TRBJ1-3; D possibly corresponds to TRBD1 (5 bases). V was shortened by 5 bases and J by 2 bases, with 13 bases between the two germline ends. The germline V gene encodes CDR1 DFQATT and CDR2 SNEGSKA (reference sequence). This CDR3 contains 14 residues. In nucleotides, the CDR3 is TGCAGTGCTCCTATCGACAGTCCTGGAAACACCATATATTTT. It specifies CSAPIDSPGNTIYF.

J is TRBJ2-5 and V is TRBV10-3, with D hard to call. The germline V and J ends were trimmed by 2 bases and 3 bases, with 4 bases remaining between them. The CDR3 sequence is 12 residues long. The germline V gene encodes CDR1 ENHRY and CDR2 SYGVKD. This chain's CDR3 is CAISEDEETQYF. DNA of the CDR3: TGTGCCATCAGTGAGGATGAAGAGACCCAGTACTTC.

The chain combines TRBV20-1 with TRBJ2-7; 8 nucleotides match TRBD2. The end of the DNA fits TRBJ2-5 better, so the J call may be wrong. From germline, CDR1 is DFQATT and CDR2 SNEGSKA (reference sequence). The CDR3 spans 15 residues. Here the CDR3 DNA reads TGCAGTGCTAGAGACAGTGGGAGCGGGAGTGGGACCCAGTACTTC. Its protein product is CSARDSGSGSGTQYF.

This clonotype has only a few counts. The chain carries TRBV27 and TRBJ1-2, with D possibly TRBD1 on 6 matching bases. This CDR3 has 15 amino acids. The germline CDR1 and CDR2 sequences are MNHEY and SMNVEV (reference sequence). V lost 3 bases and J lost 4, with 15 bases in between. The CDR3 sequence is CASSLFGGAGYGYTF. In DNA, the CDR3 is TGTGCCAGCAGTTTGTTCGGGGGCGCGGGCTATGGCTACACCTTC.

The chain is built from TRBV20-1 and TRBJ2-1; D is unclear. This CDR3 region has 18 residues. V was pared by 0 bases and J by 2 bases, with 20 bases between. In germline, CDR1 is DFQATT, CDR2 SNEGSKA (reference sequence). The CDR3: CSARDGPVERRPYNEQFF. The CDR3, as DNA: TGCAGTGCTAGAGATGGACCCGTTGAGAGGAGACCCTACAATGAGCAGTTCTTC.

The gene calls are TRBV28 and TRBJ2-7, with 7 bases that match TRBD2. TRBJ2-1 explains the end of the DNA better; the J call may be wrong. CDR1 MDHEN and CDR2 SYDVKM come from the germline V gene. The CDR3 length is 16 residues. DNA for the CDR3: TGTGCCAGCAGTCCGCTAGGAGCAGCGGGGACCAATGAGCAGTTCTTC. This gives the protein CASSPLGAAGTNEQFF.